This T cell receptor (beta chain) was sequenced during a study of OX40 agonist ivuxolimab in advanced cancers. Study details: At doses from 0.01 to 10 mg/kg, patients were given intravenous ivuxolimab every 2 weeks.

A note on this clone: As yet, its antigen is unknown.

The CDR3 is 14 amino acids. V lost 2 bases to trimming and J lost 7 bases; unmatched junction nucleotides: 3. CDR1 is MNHNY and CDR2 is SVGAGI in the germline V gene (reference sequence). Generated by immunoSEQ multiplex PCR, the TCRdb table keeps only in-frame clones and is missing some. Of fewer than 130,000 clones listed, roughly nine tenths are singletons. Study-level points and caveats: CD8+ T cells (on average) carried more expanded clones than CD4+ T cells. In a subset of nonresponders, normalized T-cell clonal expansion was also low. Expansion of clones was among the lowest in partial responders at 0.1-3.0 mg/kg.

This specimen consisted of CD4+ or CD8+ T cells sorted from blood, obtained in a trial of the OX40 agonist ivuxolimab. The V call is TRBV6-6, the J call TRBJ1-2, with TRBD1 matching 11 bases. The TCR comes from an adult with an advanced solid tumor such as melanoma, head and neck, liver or kidney cancer. CDR3 region: CASSYGQGAVGYTF. CDR3 nucleotide sequence: TGTGCCAGCAGTTACGGACAGGGGGCAGTTGGCTACACCTTC.